The present entry profiles one T cell receptor beta chain with its context. Its antigen is not identified. This sample stems from a study of blood T cells in healthy people across ages. The germline V gene has CDR1 MDHEN and CDR2 SYDVKM. The CDR3 is made up of 16 amino acids. V lost 3 bases and J lost 2; bases outside the gene matches: 9. PCR was performed a second time for about 6 to 12 cycles using a sample-barcoded 5' primer and a J-beta primer mix. Carrying 12 random nucleotides, a template-switch adaptor labeled each individual cDNA molecule. Samples each returned at least 2.5 million CDR3-containing paired-end reads. Using its own MiXCR run on the 5' RACE reads, TCRdb lists one record per CDR3 protein. Of approximately 1.5 million distinct CDR3 sequences in the sample, almost 35% were seen once. Study-wide points: One million T cells yielded diversity estimates that were considered underestimates. The CMV status of each donor remained undetermined, and this could have confounded shifts in expanded clonotypes.

Sequences were obtained from blood. The rearrangement uses TRBV28 and TRBJ1-1; TRBD1 matches at 7 bases. This TCR derives from a woman in her 30s in good health. In DNA form, the CDR3 reads TGTGCCAGCAGTTTTAAAACAGGGGTCGGCAACACTGAAGCTTTCTTT. It specifies CASSFKTGVGNTEAFF.